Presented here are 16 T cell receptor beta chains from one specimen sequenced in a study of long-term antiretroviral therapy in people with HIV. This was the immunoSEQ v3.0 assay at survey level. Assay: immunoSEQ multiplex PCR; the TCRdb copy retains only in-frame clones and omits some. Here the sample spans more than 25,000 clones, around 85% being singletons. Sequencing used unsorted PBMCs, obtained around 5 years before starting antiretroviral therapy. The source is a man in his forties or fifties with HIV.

CDR3 region: CASSPRQGVSTYEQYF. In nucleotides, the CDR3 is TGTGCCAGCAGCCCACGACAGGGGGTCTCTACCTACGAGCAGTACTTC. The chain uses TRBV7-8 and TRBJ2-7; 9 nucleotides agree with TRBD1. The CDR3 runs to 16 residues. Germline loops: CDR1 SGHVS, CDR2 FQNEAQ. The trim removed 5 bases at V and 2 bases at J, leaving 10 bases unmatched.

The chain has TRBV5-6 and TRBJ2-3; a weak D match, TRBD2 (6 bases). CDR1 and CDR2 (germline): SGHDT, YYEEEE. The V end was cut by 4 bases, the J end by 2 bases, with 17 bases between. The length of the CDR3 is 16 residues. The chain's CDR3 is CASSTLGLTLTDTQYF. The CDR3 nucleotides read TGTGCCAGCAGCACCCTCGGACTAACTCTCACAGATACGCAGTATTTT.

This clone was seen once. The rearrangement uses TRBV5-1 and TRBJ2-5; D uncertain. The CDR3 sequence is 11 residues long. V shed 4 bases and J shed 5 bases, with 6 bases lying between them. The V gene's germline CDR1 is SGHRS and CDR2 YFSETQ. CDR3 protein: CASSHTETQYF. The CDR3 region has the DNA TGCGCCAGCAGCCACACGGAGACCCAGTACTTC.

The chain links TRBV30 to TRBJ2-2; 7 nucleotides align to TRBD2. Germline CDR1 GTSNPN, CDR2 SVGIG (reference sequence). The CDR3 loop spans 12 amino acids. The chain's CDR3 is CAWEGDTGELFF. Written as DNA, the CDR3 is TGTGCGTGGGAGGGAGACACCGGGGAGCTGTTTTTT.

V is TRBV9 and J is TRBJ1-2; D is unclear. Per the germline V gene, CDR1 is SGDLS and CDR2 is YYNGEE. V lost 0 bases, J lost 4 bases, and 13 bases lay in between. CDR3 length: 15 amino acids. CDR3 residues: CASSVDPMRPYGYTF. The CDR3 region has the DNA TGTGCCAGCAGCGTAGATCCCATGAGGCCCTATGGCTACACCTTC. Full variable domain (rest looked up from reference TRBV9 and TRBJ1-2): DSGVTQTPKHLITATGQRVTLRCSPRSGDLSVYWYQQSLDQGLQFLIQYYNGEERAKGNILERFSAQQFPDLHSELNLSSLELGDSALYFCASSVDPMRPYGYTFGSGTRLTVV.

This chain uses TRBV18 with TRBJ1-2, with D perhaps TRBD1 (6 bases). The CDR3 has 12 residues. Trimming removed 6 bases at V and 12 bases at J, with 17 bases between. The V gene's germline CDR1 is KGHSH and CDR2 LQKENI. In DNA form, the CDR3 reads TGTGCCAGCTCGCTGGGGGGGCGCAACAACACCTTC. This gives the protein CASSLGGRNNTF.

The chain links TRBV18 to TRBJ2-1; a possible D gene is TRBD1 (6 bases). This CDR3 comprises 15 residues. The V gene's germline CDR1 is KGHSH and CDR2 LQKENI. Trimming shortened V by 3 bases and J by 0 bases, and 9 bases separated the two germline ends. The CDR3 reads CASSPDRSSYNEQFF. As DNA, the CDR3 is TGTGCCAGCTCACCCGACAGGAGCTCCTACAATGAGCAGTTCTTC.

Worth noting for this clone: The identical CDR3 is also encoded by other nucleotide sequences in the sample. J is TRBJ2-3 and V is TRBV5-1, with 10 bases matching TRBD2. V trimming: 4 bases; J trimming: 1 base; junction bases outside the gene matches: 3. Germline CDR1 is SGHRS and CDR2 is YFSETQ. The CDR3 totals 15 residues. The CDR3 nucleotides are TGCGCCAGCAGCCTCGGACTAGCGGGCACAGATACGCAGTATTTT. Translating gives CASSLGLAGTDTQYF.

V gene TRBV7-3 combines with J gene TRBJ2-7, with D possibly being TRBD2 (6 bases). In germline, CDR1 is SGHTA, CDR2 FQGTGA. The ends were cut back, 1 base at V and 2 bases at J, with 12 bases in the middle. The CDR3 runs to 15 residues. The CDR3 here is CASSLSGDNPYEQYF. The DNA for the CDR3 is TGTGCCAGCAGCTTAAGCGGGGATAACCCCTACGAGCAGTACTTC.

The DNA for the CDR3 is TGCGCCAGCAGTGGACGCGGGACTGGCCCTGAAGCTTTCTTT. This encodes CASSGRGTGPEAFF. The chain links TRBV10-1 to TRBJ1-1, with D possibly matching TRBD1 (5 bases). The CDR3 runs 14 residues. Deletions cut 4 bases from V and 6 bases from J, with 15 bases between. Germline CDR1 WNHNN, CDR2 SYGVQD (reference sequence).

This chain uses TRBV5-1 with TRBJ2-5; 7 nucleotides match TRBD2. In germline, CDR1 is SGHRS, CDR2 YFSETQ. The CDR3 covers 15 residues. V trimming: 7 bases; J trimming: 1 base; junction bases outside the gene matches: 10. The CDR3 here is CASCLGLAGQETQYF. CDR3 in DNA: TGCGCCAGCTGTTTAGGATTAGCGGGCCAAGAGACCCAGTACTTC.

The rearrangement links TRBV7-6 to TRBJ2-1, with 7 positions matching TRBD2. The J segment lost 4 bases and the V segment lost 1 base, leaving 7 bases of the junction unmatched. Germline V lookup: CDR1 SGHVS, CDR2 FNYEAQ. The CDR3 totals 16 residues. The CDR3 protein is CASSLEGGSLYNEQFF. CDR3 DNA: TGTGCCAGCAGCTTAGAAGGCGGGAGCCTGTACAATGAGCAGTTCTTC.

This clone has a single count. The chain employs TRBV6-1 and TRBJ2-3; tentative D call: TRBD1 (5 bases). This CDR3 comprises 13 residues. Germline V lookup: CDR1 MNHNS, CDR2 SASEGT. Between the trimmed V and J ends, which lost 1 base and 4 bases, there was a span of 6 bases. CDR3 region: CASSEVRADTQYF. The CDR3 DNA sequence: TGTGCCAGCAGTGAAGTCAGGGCAGATACGCAGTATTTT.

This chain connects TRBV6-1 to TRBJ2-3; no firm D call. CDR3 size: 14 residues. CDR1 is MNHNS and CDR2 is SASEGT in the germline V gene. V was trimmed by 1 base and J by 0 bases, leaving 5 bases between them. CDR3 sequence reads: CASSEVRSTDTQYF. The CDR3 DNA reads TGTGCCAGCAGTGAAGTCAGGAGCACAGATACGCAGTATTTT.

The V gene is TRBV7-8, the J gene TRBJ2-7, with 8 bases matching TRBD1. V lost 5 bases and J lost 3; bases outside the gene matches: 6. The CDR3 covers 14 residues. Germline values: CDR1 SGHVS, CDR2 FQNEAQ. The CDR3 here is CASSPRGTGYEQYF. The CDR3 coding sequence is TGTGCCAGCAGCCCTCGGGGGACAGGCTACGAGCAGTACTTC.

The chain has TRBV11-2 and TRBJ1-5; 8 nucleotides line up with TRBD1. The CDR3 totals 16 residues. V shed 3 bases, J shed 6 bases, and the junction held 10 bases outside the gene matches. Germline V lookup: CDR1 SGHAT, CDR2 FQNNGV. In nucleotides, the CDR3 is TGTGCCAGCAGCTTGGGGGTGCAGGGGGCTGGTCAGCCCCAGCATTTT. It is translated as CASSLGVQGAGQPQHF.